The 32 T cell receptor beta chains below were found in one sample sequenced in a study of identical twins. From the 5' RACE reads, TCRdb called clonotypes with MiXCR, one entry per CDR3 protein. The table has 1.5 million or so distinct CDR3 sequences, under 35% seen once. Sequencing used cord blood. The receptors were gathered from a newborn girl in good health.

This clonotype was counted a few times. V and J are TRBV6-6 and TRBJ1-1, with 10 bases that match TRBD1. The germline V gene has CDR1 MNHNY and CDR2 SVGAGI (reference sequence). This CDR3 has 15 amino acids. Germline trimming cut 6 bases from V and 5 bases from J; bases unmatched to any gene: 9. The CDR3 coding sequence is TGTGCCAGCAGCTCGAGACAGGGGGCTAGAACTGAAGCTTTCTTT. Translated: CASSSRQGARTEAFF.

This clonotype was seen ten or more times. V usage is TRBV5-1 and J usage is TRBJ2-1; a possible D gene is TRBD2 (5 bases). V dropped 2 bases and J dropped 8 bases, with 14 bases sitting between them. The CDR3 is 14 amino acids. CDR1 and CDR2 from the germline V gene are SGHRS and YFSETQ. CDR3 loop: CASSFRGKRDEQFF. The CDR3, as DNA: TGCGCCAGCAGCTTCAGAGGGAAACGGGATGAGCAGTTCTTC. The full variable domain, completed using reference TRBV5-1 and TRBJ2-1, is KAGVTQTPRYLIKTRGQQVTLSCSPISGHRSVSWYQQTPGQGLQFLFEYFSETQRNKGNFPGRFSGRQFSNSRSEMNVSTLELGDSALYLCASSFRGKRDEQFFGPGTRLTVL.

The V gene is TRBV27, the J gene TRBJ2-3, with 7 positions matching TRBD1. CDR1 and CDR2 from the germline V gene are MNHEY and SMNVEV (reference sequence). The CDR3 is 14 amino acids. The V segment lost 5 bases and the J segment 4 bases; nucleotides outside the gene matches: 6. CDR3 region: CASSQDRAADTQYF. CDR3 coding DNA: TGTGCCAGCAGTCAAGACAGGGCCGCAGATACGCAGTATTTT.

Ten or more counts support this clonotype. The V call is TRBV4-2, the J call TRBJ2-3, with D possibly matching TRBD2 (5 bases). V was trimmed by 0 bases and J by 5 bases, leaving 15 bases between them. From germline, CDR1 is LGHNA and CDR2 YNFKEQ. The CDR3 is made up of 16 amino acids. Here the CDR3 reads CASSQDRTRFQDTQYF. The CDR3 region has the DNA TGTGCCAGCAGCCAAGATCGAACTAGGTTTCAAGATACGCAGTATTTT.

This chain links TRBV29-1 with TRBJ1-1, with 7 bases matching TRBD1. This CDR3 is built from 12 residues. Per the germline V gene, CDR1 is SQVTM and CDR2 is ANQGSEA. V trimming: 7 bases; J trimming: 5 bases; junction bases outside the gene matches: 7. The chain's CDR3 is CSAGRGITEAFF. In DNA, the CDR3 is TGCAGCGCGGGCAGGGGGATTACTGAAGCTTTCTTT.

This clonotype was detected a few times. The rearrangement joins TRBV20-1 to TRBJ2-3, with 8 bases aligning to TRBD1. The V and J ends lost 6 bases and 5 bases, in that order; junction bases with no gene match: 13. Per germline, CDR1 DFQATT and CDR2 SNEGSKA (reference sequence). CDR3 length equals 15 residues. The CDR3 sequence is CSASPRTGSVDTQYF. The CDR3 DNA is TGCAGTGCGAGCCCCCGGACAGGGAGTGTAGATACGCAGTATTTT.

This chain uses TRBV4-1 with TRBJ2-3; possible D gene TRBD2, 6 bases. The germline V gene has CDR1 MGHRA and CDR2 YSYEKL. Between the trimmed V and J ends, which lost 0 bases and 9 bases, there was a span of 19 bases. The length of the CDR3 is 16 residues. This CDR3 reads CASSQEAPHPGETQYF. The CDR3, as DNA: TGCGCCAGCAGCCAAGAAGCACCCCATCCGGGAGAGACGCAGTATTTT.

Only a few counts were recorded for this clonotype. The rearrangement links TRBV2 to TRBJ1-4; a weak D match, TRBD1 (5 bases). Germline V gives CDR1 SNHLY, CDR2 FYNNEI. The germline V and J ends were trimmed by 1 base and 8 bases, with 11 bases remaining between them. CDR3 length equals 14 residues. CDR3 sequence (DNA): TGTGCCAGCAGTGAAGTAGGCCGGGGCGAAAAACTGTTTTTT. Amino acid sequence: CASSEVGRGEKLFF.

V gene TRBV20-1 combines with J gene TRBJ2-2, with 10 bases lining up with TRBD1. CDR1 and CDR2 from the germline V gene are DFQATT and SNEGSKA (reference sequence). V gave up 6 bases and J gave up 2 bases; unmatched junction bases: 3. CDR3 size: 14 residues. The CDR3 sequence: CSADRGPNTGELFF. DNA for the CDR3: TGCAGTGCCGACAGGGGGCCCAACACCGGGGAGCTGTTTTTT.

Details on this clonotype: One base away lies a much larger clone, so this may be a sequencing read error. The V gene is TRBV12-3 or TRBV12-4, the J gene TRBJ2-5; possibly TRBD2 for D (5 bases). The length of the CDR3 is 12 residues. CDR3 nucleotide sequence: TGTGCCACCAGTTTTCCCAGCGGCAGCGAGTACTTC. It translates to CATSFPSGSEYF.

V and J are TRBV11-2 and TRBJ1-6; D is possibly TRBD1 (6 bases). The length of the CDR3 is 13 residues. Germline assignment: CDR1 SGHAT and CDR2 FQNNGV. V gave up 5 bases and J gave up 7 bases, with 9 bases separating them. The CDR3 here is CASSPGENSPLHF. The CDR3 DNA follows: TGTGCCAGCAGCCCAGGGGAGAATTCACCCCTCCACTTT.

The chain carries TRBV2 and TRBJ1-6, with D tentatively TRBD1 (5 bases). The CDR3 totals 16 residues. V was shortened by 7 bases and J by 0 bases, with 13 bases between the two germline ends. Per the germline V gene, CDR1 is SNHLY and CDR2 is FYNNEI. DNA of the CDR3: TGTGCCAGCAAATCAGACAGACCCTCCTATAATTCACCCCTCCACTTT. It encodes CASKSDRPSYNSPLHF.

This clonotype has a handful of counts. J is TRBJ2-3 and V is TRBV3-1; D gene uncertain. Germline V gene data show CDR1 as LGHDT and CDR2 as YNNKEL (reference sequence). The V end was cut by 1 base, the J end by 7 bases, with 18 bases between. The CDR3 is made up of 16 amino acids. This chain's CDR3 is CASSQVLVSPPNTQYF. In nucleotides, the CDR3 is TGTGCCAGCAGCCAAGTTTTGGTTTCGCCCCCCAATACGCAGTATTTT.

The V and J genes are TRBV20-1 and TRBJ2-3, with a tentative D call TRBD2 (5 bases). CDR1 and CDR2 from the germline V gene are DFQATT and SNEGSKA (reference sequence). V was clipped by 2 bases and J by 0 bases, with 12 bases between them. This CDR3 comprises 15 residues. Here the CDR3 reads CSARIVPGSTDTQYF. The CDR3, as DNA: TGCAGTGCTAGAATAGTTCCGGGGAGCACAGATACGCAGTATTTT.

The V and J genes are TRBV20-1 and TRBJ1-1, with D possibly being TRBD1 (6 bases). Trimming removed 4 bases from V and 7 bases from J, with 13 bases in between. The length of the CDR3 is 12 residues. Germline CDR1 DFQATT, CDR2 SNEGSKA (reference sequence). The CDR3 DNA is TGCAGTGCTATAATAAAGGGGGATGAAGCTTTCTTT. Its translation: CSAIIKGDEAFF.

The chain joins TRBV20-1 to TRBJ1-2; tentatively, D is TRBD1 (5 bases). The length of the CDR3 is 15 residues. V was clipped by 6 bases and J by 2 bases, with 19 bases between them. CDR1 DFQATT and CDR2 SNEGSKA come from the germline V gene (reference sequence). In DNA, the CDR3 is TGCAGTGCCAGGTCCCGGGACCTCTCGAACTATGGCTACACCTTC. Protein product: CSARSRDLSNYGYTF.

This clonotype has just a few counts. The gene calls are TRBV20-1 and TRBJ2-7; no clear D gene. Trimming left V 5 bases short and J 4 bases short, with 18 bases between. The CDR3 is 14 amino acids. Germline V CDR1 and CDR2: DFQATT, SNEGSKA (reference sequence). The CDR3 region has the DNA TGCAGTGCTTATATCCCCCCTGTCTTTTACGAGCAGTACTTC. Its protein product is CSAYIPPVFYEQYF.

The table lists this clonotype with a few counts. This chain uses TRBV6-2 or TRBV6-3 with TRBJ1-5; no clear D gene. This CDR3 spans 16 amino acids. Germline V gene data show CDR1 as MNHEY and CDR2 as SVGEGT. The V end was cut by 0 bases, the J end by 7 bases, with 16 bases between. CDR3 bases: TGTGCCAGCAGTTACTCGACCGACGGAGGAGGACAGCCCCAGCATTTT. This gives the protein CASSYSTDGGGQPQHF.

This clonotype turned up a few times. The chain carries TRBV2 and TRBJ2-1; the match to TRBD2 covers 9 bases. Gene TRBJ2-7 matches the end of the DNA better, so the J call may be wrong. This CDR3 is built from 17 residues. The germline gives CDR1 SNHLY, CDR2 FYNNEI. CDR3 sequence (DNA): TGTGCCAGCAGTCTCCGACTAGCGGAGAGTTCCTACAATGAGCAGTACTTC. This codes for CASSLRLAESSYNEQYF.

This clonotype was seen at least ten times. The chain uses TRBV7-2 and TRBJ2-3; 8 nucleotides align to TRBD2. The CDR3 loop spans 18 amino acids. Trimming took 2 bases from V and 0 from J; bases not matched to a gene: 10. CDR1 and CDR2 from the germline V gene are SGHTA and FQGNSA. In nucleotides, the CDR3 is TGTGCCAGCAGCTTATATCCGACCGGGACTAGTAGCACAGATACGCAGTATTTT. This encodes CASSLYPTGTSSTDTQYF.

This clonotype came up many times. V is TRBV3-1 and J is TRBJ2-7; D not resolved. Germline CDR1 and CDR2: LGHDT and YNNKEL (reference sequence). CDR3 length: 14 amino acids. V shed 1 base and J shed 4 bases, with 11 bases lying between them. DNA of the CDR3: TGTGCCAGCAGCCAAGCGGCGCACTATTACGAGCAGTACTTC. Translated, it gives CASSQAAHYYEQYF.

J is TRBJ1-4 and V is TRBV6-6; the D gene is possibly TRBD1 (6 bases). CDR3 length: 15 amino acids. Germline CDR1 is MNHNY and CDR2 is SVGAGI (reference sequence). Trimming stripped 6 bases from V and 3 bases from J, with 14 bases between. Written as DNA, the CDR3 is TGTGCCAGCAGCCGCCCGGGGGCTGCTAATGAAAAACTGTTTTTT. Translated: CASSRPGAANEKLFF.

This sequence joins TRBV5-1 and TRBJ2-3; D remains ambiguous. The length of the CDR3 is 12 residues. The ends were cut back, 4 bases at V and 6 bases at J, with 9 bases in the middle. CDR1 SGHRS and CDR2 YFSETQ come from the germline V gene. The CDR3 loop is CASSTFQDTQYF. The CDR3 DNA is TGCGCCAGCAGCACTTTCCAGGATACGCAGTATTTT.

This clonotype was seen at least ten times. The CDR3 DNA follows: TGTGCCAGCAGCTTCGGGACTAGCGGGATAAGTGAGCAGTACTTC. Its protein is CASSFGTSGISEQYF. This chain uses TRBV28 with TRBJ2-7; 13 bases align to TRBD2. The trim removed 6 bases at V and 7 bases at J, leaving 9 bases unmatched. Germline loops: CDR1 MDHEN, CDR2 SYDVKM. The CDR3 contains 15 residues.

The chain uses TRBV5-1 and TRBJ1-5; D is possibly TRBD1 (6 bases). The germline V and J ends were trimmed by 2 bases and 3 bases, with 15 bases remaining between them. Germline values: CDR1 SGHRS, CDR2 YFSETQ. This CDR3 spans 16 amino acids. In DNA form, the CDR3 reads TGCGCCAGCAGCTTAGGGGGGCCCCTCTACAATCAGCCCCAGCATTTT. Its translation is CASSLGGPLYNQPQHF.

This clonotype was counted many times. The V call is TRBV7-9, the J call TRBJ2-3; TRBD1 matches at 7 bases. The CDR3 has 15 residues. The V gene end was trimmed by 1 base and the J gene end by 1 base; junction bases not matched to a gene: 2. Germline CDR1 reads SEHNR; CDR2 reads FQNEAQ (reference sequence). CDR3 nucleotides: TGTGCCAGCAGCTTAGTTAGGGGGCGCACAGATACGCAGTATTTT. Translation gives CASSLVRGRTDTQYF.

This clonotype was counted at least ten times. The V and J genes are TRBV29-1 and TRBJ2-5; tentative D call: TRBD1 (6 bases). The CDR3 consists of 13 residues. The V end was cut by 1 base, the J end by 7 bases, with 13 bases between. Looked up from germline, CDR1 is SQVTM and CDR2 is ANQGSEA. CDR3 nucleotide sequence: TGCAGCGTTGAAGGGACAGTTAAAGGGACCCAGTACTTC. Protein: CSVEGTVKGTQYF.

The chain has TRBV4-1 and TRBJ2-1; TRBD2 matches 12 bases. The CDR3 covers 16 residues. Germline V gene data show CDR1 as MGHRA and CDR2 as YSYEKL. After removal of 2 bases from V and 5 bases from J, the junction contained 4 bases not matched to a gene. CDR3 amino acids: CASSQWASGGDNEQFF. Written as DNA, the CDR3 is TGCGCCAGCAGCCAATGGGCTAGCGGGGGGGACAATGAGCAGTTCTTC.

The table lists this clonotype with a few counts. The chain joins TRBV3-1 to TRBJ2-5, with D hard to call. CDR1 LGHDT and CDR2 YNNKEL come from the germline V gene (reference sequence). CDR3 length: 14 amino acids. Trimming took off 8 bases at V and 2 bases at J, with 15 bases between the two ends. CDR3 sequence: CASPSGFGQETQYF. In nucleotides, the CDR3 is TGTGCCAGCCCCTCCGGGTTTGGACAAGAGACCCAGTACTTC.

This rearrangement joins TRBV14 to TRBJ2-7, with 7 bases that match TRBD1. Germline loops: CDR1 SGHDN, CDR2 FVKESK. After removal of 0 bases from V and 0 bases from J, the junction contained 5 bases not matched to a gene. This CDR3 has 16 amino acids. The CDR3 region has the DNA TGTGCCAGCAGCCAAGATAAGGGACAGCGCTCCTACGAGCAGTACTTC. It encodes CASSQDKGQRSYEQYF.

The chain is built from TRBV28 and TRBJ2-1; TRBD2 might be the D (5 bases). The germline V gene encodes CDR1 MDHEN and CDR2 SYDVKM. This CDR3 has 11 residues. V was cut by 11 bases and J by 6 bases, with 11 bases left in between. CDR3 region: CASGSFNEQFF. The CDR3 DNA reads TGTGCCTCGGGGAGTTTCAATGAGCAGTTCTTC.

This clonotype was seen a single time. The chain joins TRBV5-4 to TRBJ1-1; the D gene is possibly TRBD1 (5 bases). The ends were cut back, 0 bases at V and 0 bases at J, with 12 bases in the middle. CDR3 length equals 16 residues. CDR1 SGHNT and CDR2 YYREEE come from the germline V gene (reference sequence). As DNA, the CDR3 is TGTGCCAGCAGCTTGGGCTCAGGGTACATGAACACTGAAGCTTTCTTT. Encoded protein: CASSLGSGYMNTEAFF.